Each of the 5 T cell receptor beta chains below was sequenced from the same sample in a study of shared clonotypes between healthy human individuals. Libraries were prepared by immunoSEQ multiplex PCR; TCRdb keeps only in-frame clonotypes and omits some of them. The repertoire holds some 2,500,000 clones, with 90% to 95% as singletons. What was sequenced was naive CD4+ T cells from PBMCs. Documented subset: CD45RA+ positively selected. The receptors were sampled from a man aged 18 to 29 in good health. Some clones in this sample may be carry-over from other donors' samples.

This clone occurred once. The V and J genes are TRBV28 and TRBJ1-5; TRBD1 might be the D (5 bases). The germline V and J ends were trimmed by 7 bases and 0 bases, with 19 bases remaining between them. The CDR3 runs 17 residues. The V gene's germline CDR1 is MDHEN and CDR2 SYDVKM. The CDR3, as DNA: TGTGCCAGCAAGTTCAGGGCCCGAGGGTATAGCAATCAGCCCCAGCATTTT. It codes for CASKFRARGYSNQPQHF.

The chain combines TRBV7-9 with TRBJ1-1, with TRBD1 as a possible D gene (5 bases). CDR3 length: 15 amino acids. V lost 1 base to trimming and J lost 7 bases, with 16 bases between them. The germline V gene encodes CDR1 SEHNR and CDR2 FQNEAQ (reference sequence). In nucleotides, the CDR3 is TGTGCCAGCAGCTTAGGGGATCGGGGGAAGGATGAAGCTTTCTTT. Translating it yields CASSLGDRGKDEAFF.

This chain uses TRBV21-1 with TRBJ1-3; no DNA check was done on the table's D call, TRBD1. TRBV21-1 is shown as a pseudogene. The CDR3 totals 20 residues. CDR3 nucleotides: TGTGCCAGCAGCAAAGCGCTTTCAGGGTTGCGTTGGGTCTCTGGAAACACCATATATTTT. Translated, it gives CASSKALSGLRWVSGNTIYF.

This clone was seen only once. CDR3 coding DNA: TGTGCCAGCAGCCAGAATCGTGCCCTCCCTCTACTATCTGGAAACACCATATATTTT. Translation: CASSQNRALPLLSGNTIYF. The chain has TRBV14 and TRBJ1-3; unclear D gene. The CDR3 sequence is 19 residues long. Germline CDR1 and CDR2: SGHDN and FVKESK. The V and J ends lost 3 bases and 1 base respectively, with 22 bases between them.

V and J are TRBV5-1 and TRBJ1-1; D might be TRBD1 (5 bases). The CDR3 is 16 amino acids. Trimming stripped 0 bases from V and 0 bases from J, with 12 bases between. CDR1 and CDR2 (germline): SGHRS, YFSETQ. The CDR3 sequence: CASSLVAGPMNTEAFF. CDR3 sequence (DNA): TGCGCCAGCAGCTTGGTGGCAGGGCCCATGAACACTGAAGCTTTCTTT.